This T cell receptor (beta chain) was recorded in a study of blood T cells in healthy people across ages. Together with a sample-barcoded 5' primer, a J-beta primer mix was included in a second PCR lasting about 7 to 11 cycles. TCRdb re-called the 5' RACE reads through MiXCR, storing one row per CDR3 protein. Among approximately 830,000 distinct CDR3 sequences listed, roughly 60% were seen once. Trimming cost V 0 bases and J 1 base, with 10 bases left between them. The CDR3 totals 16 residues. Germline CDR1 and CDR2: LGHNA and YNFKEQ. Of note for this clonotype: Its antigen is undetermined.

The study, taken as a whole, reports: Across the age range, TCR beta diversity per million T cells fell in a roughly linear way.

The rearrangement links TRBV4-2 to TRBJ2-1; D possibly matches TRBD1 or TRBD2 (5 bases each). This TCR was recovered from a man between 25 and 39 years old in good health. The sample taken for sequencing was blood. DNA for the CDR3: TGTGCCAGCAGCCAAGACCGGGGCTCTTCCTACAATGAGCAGTTCTTC. Protein product: CASSQDRGSSYNEQFF.